This is a list of T cell receptor beta chains from one sample in a study of CD8+ T cells in alopecia areata. Method: immunoSEQ multiplex PCR; TCRdb's copy keeps in-frame clones and lacks some. Among about 180,000 clones listed, roughly 60% were seen once. Sample: CD4+ T cells sorted from blood, taken at week 0. The receptors here all came from a human donor with alopecia areata. CDR3s include the opening cysteine and the closing phenylalanine or tryptophan. D genes are given only for firm matches. Size values are once, few and many counts, or a class for expanded clones, and some rows have none.

TRBJ1-5 - TRBV30 - CAWNRESYEQPQHF TGTGCCTGGAATAGGGAGTCTTACGAACAGCCCCAGCATTTT
TRBJ2-2 - TRBV6-1 few CASSDLHDTGELFF TGTGCCAGCAGTGATTTACACGACACCGGGGAGCTGTTTTTT
TRBJ2-5 - TRBV29-1 few CSVEEGQETQYF TGCAGCGTTGAAGAAGGCCAAGAGACCCAGTACTTC
TRBJ2-4 TRBD1 TRBV29-1 - CSVMTGNKENIQYF TGCAGCGTCATGACAGGGAATAAGGAAAACATTCAGTACTTC
TRBJ1-2 TRBD1 TRBV7-8 - CASSLVGTGDDGYTF TGTGCCAGCAGCTTAGTCGGGACAGGGGATGATGGCTACACCTTC
TRBJ2-4 - TRBV7-9 - CASSFSKNIQYF TGTGCCAGCAGCTTTTCCAAAAACATTCAGTACTTC
TRBJ2-7 TRBD1 TRBV29-1 - CSVAGTGMGEQYF TGCAGCGTTGCGGGGACAGGGATGGGAGAGCAGTACTTC
TRBJ1-2 - TRBV29-1 - CSASGNDYGYTF TGCAGCGCCTCGGGCAACGACTATGGCTACACCTTC
TRBJ2-1 - TRBV9 - CASSVGYSGEQFF TGTGCCAGCAGCGTAGGGTACAGTGGTGAGCAGTTCTTC
TRBJ2-1 TRBD2 TRBV5-1 - CASSLLAGAQNEQFF TGCGCCAGCAGCTTACTAGCGGGGGCTCAAAATGAGCAGTTCTTC
TRBJ1-2 TRBD1 TRBV30 - CAYRDSPRTLGYPF TGTGCCTACCGGGACAGTCCCAGAACCCTTGGCTACCCCTTC
TRBJ2-7 - TRBV30 - CAWRPPWGEQYF TGTGCCTGGAGGCCACCTTGGGGCGAGCAGTACTTC
TRBJ2-2 TRBD1 TRBV19 few CASSPRDRVTGELFF TGTGCCAGTAGTCCGCGGGACAGGGTCACCGGGGAGCTGTTTTTT
TRBJ2-5 TRBD2 TRBV29-1 - CSVRGREETQYF TGCAGCGTACGGGGGAGGGAAGAGACCCAGTACTTC
TRBJ2-2 TRBD2 TRBV7-9 few CASSPGGQTELFF TGTGCCAGCAGCCCGGGGGGGCAGACGGAGCTGTTTTTT
TRBJ2-5 TRBD2 TRBV2 - CASSAEVAGSTRETQYF TGTGCCAGCAGCGCCGAGGTAGCGGGCTCCACCAGGGAGACCCAGTACTTC
TRBJ2-5 - TRBV13 - CASSVRGETQYF TGTGCCAGCAGCGTCAGGGGAGAGACCCAGTACTTC
TRBJ2-7 - TRBV29-1 - CSVKTSYEQYF TGCAGCGTCAAGACCTCCTACGAGCAGTACTTC
TRBJ2-7 TRBD1 TRBV29-1 - CSVDLLGQGHEQYF TGCAGCGTTGACTTATTGGGACAGGGCCACGAGCAGTACTTC
TRBJ1-2 - TRBV19 - CASSISNRGLGYTF TGTGCCAGTAGTATATCGAATCGGGGGCTTGGCTACACCTTC
TRBJ1-5 - TRBV7-6 - CASSLGGASNQPQHF TGTGCCAGCAGCTTAGGGGGGGCTTCCAATCAGCCCCAGCATTTT
TRBJ2-4 - TRBV5-1 few CASSHTGTQNIQYF TGCGCCAGCAGCCATACAGGGACCCAAAACATTCAGTACTTC
TRBJ2-3 TRBD1 TRBV2 - CASNRRGHEDTQYF TGTGCCAGCAATCGCAGGGGGCATGAAGATACGCAGTATTTT
TRBJ2-1 - TRBV7-3 - CASSPDSGSYNEQFF TGTGCCAGCAGCCCGGACAGCGGCTCCTACAATGAGCAGTTCTTC
TRBJ2-7 TRBD2 TRBV2 - CASSGGDEQYF TGTGCCAGCTCCGGGGGGGACGAGCAGTACTTC